A single sample is the source of the 4 T cell receptor beta chains below, sequenced in a study of T cell responses to AZD1222 COVID-19 vaccine. Repertoires were generated with immunoSEQ multiplex PCR, while TCRdb's copy carries only in-frame clones and drops some. The sample consists of 95,000 to 100,000 clones, around 87% of them appearing once. The material was peripheral blood, obtained 28 days after the second AZD1222 dose. These receptors all stem from an adult who received the AZD1222 COVID-19 vaccine.

This chain connects TRBV7-2 to TRBJ2-1; D remains unclear. The CDR3 runs to 11 residues. From germline, CDR1 is SGHTA and CDR2 FQGNSA. Trimming pared 1 base from V and 12 bases from J, leaving 7 bases between. CDR3 in amino acids: CASSLVDRQFF. DNA of the CDR3: TGTGCCAGCAGCTTAGTGGATAGGCAGTTCTTC.

This clone was recorded once. V is TRBV7-3 and J is TRBJ2-6; D perhaps matches TRBD1 (6 bases). The CDR3 contains 20 residues. CDR1 and CDR2 from the germline V gene are SGHTA and FQGTGA. Trimming shortened V by 1 base and J by 2 bases, and 21 bases separated the two germline ends. The DNA for the CDR3 is TGTGCCAGCAGCTTAATTGGATCGGGGTCAGGGGTGGCTGGGGCCAACGTCCTGACTTTC. This translates into CASSLIGSGSGVAGANVLTF.

The V and J genes are TRBV6-2 or TRBV6-3 and TRBJ1-5; 7 bases align to TRBD1. With V trimmed by 6 bases and J by 6 bases, 5 bases remained unmatched. The CDR3 has 13 residues. From germline, CDR1 is MNHEY and CDR2 SVGEGT. The CDR3 nucleotides read TGTGCCAGCAGCCGGGACAGTGGTCAGCCCCAGCATTTT. Its translation is CASSRDSGQPQHF.

V and J are TRBV5-4 and TRBJ2-7, with 8 bases fitting TRBD1. V gave up 0 bases and J gave up 3 bases; unmatched junction bases: 2. The CDR3 contains 14 residues. From germline, CDR1 is SGHNT and CDR2 YYREEE (reference sequence). Here the CDR3 reads CASSLEQGVYEQYF. DNA for the CDR3: TGTGCCAGCAGCTTGGAACAGGGGGTCTACGAGCAGTACTTC.